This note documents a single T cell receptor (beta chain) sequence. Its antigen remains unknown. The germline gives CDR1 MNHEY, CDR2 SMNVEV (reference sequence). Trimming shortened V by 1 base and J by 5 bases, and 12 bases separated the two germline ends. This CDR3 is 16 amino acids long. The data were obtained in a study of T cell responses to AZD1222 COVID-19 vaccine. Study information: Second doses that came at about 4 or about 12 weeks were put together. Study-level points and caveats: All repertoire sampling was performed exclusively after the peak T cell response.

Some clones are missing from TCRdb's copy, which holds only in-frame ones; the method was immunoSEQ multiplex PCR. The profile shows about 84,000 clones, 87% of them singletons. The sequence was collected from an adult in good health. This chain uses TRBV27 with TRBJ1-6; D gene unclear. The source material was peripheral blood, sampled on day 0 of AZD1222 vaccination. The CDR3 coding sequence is TGTGCCAGCAGTTTATTTACTACCGGGGATAATTCACCCCTCCACTTT. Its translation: CASSLFTTGDNSPLHF.